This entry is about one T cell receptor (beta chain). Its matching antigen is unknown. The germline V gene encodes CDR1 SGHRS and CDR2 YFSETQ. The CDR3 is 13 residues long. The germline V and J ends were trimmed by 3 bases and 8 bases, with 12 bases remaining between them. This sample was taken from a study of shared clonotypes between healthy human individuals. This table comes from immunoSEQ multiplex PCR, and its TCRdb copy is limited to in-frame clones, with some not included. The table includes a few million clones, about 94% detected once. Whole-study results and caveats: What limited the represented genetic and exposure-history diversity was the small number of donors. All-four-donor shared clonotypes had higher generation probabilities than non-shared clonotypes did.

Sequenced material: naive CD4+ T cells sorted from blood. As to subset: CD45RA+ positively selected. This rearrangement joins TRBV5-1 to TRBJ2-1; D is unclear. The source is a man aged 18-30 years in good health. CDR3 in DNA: TGCGCCAGCAGCTGGCAAGATGGCGATGAGCAGTTCTTC. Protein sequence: CASSWQDGDEQFF.